These 3 T cell receptor beta chains were all obtained from the same sample, sequenced in a study of response to subunit inactivated influenza vaccine. TCRdb redid the calling of the RT-PCR reads with MiXCR, one entry per CDR3 protein. The sample shows over 650,000 distinct CDR3 sequences, around 20% of them seen only once. The sequencing here drew on PBMCs from blood, taken 5 days after vaccination. The receptors here all came from a man aged 45 to 65 who received an inactivated influenza vaccine.

The V gene is TRBV6-2 or TRBV6-3, the J gene TRBJ2-2; D gene uncertain. V lost 6 bases and J 9 bases, leaving 8 bases between the germline ends. In germline, CDR1 is MNHEY, CDR2 SVGEGT. This CDR3 spans 11 amino acids. This CDR3 is CASSQTRELFF. For the CDR3, the DNA is TGTGCCAGCAGCCAAACACGGGAGCTGTTTTTT.

The V gene is TRBV5-1, the J gene TRBJ1-1; 7 nucleotides align to TRBD1. The CDR3 runs 16 residues. The V segment lost 4 bases and the J segment 1 base; nucleotides outside the gene matches: 10. The germline CDR1 and CDR2 sequences are SGHRS and YFSETQ. CDR3 coding DNA: TGCGCCAGCAGCATGGAGGTGACAGGGTCGAACACTGAAGCTTTCTTT. Translated, it gives CASSMEVTGSNTEAFF. Full variable domain (missing parts from reference TRBV5-1 and TRBJ1-1): KAGVTQTPRYLIKTRGQQVTLSCSPISGHRSVSWYQQTPGQGLQFLFEYFSETQRNKGNFPGRFSGRQFSNSRSEMNVSTLELGDSALYLCASSMEVTGSNTEAFFGQGTRLTVV.

This clonotype was seen only a few times. This chain joins TRBV6-2 or TRBV6-3 and TRBJ2-5; tentatively, D is TRBD1 (6 bases). Germline-derived CDR1 and CDR2 are MNHEY and SVGEGT. The V end was cut by 2 bases, the J end by 4 bases, with 17 bases between. This CDR3 region has 16 residues. The CDR3 sequence: CASSYTLGGVGETQYF. CDR3 DNA: TGTGCCAGCAGTTACACACTAGGGGGAGTCGGAGAGACCCAGTACTTC.